Presented here are 29 T cell receptor beta chains from one specimen sequenced in a study of CD8+ T cells in alopecia areata (dated by TCRdb to about 2018). The library was produced with the immunoSEQ multiplex PCR assay. RNA was extracted from all samples and reverse transcribed into cDNA, which served as template for TCR sequencing. The table was pulled from immuneACCESS by TCRdb, which kept in-frame rearrangements only. Such tables lose some clones; where checked, under half of the loss comes from unresolved V genes, and the rest has no known cause. The sample table records 60,000 to 65,000 clones; around 44% of these occur just once. The ten largest clones capture 51% of the sample. The material sequenced was NKG2D-low CD8+ T cells sorted from blood. In the paper's terms, the cell subset or site label means: sorted CD8+ NKG2D-low blood T cells. These receptors were taken from a human donor with alopecia areata.

The DNA of the CDR3 is TGCGCCAGCAGTGAGGCCGGAGCTTCAGGGGGGAATGGCTACACCTTC. Translated, it gives CASSEAGASGGNGYTF. The rearrangement joins TRBV10-2 to TRBJ1-2, with 7 positions matching TRBD1. V was pared by 2 bases and J by 6 bases, with 12 bases of the junction left unmatched. CDR1 is WSHSY, CDR2 SAAADI, per germline. This CDR3 is built from 16 residues.

V gene TRBV30 combines with J gene TRBJ2-1; D not resolved. Trimming left V 0 bases short and J 7 bases short, with 7 bases between. The CDR3 extends over 12 amino acids. Germline values: CDR1 GTSNPN, CDR2 SVGIG (reference sequence). Written as DNA, the CDR3 is TGTGCCTGGAGTGTAGTGGGGAATGAGCAGTTCTTC. Translating it yields CAWSVVGNEQFF.

This chain links TRBV7-9 with TRBJ2-7; 8 nucleotides agree with TRBD1. The ends lost 5 bases at V and 1 base at J; junction bases unmatched: 7. The V gene's germline CDR1 is SEHNR and CDR2 FQNEAQ (reference sequence). The CDR3 is made up of 15 amino acids. CDR3 DNA sequence: TGTGCCAGCAGCCCGCAGGACAGGGTTTCCTACGAGCAGTACTTC. It encodes CASSPQDRVSYEQYF.

V usage is TRBV13 and J usage is TRBJ2-1; D gene uncertain. Between the trimmed V and J ends, which lost 5 bases and 3 bases, there was a span of 8 bases. From germline, CDR1 is PRHDT and CDR2 FYEKMQ (reference sequence). CDR3 length: 13 residues. The CDR3 DNA is TGTGCCAGCAGCCGCAACTACTACAATGAGCAGTTCTTC. Translation: CASSRNYYNEQFF.

The chain carries TRBV7-9 and TRBJ2-5; 9 nucleotides line up with TRBD2. The V gene end was trimmed by 1 base and the J gene end by 8 bases; junction bases not matched to a gene: 8. This CDR3 is built from 15 residues. Germline assignment: CDR1 SEHNR and CDR2 FQNEAQ (reference sequence). Here the CDR3 DNA reads TGTGCCAGCAGCTTAGGCGGGAGGGCCTACGACACCCAGTACTTC. Amino acid sequence: CASSLGGRAYDTQYF.

The chain has TRBV20-1 and TRBJ2-7; TRBD2 might be the D (5 bases). Germline V gives CDR1 DFQATT, CDR2 SNEGSKA (reference sequence). The CDR3 runs 11 residues. DNA for the CDR3: TGCTCCGTTGGGAGCTCCTACGAGCAGTACTTC. Translated, it gives CSVGSSYEQYF.

In this sample, this clone turned up once. CDR3 amino acids: CASSYLGQDEQFF. The CDR3 DNA follows: TGTGCCAGCAGTTACTTAGGACAGGATGAGCAGTTCTTC. The chain carries TRBV6-5 and TRBJ2-1; TRBD1 matches at 7 bases. From germline, CDR1 is MNHEY and CDR2 SVGAGI. This CDR3 has 13 amino acids. The V and J ends lost 1 base and 8 bases, in that order; junction bases with no gene match: 2.

This clone was detected a few times. The rearrangement links TRBV27 to TRBJ2-7; 9 nucleotides match TRBD1. Germline V gives CDR1 MNHEY, CDR2 SMNVEV (reference sequence). Losses at the gene ends were 6 bases for V and 3 bases for J; bases not matched to a gene: 9. CDR3 length equals 15 residues. CDR3 DNA: TGTGCCAGCAGCCCGAGGGGACAGGGAATCTACGAGCAGTACTTC. Amino acids: CASSPRGQGIYEQYF.

The chain couples TRBV29-1 to TRBJ1-3; unclear D gene. The CDR3 is 15 residues long. V was clipped by 3 bases and J by 2 bases, with 14 bases between them. Germline CDR1 and CDR2: SQVTM and ANQGSEA. The CDR3: CSVETGLNPGNTIYF. In nucleotides, the CDR3 is TGCAGCGTTGAGACCGGACTTAATCCTGGAAACACCATATATTTT.

The sample holds one count of this clone. This sequence joins TRBV4-3 and TRBJ2-1, with 9 positions matching TRBD2. The CDR3 spans 15 residues. J gave up 8 bases and V 3 bases, and 8 bases lay outside the gene matches. Per the germline V gene, CDR1 is LGHNA and CDR2 is YSLEER. The CDR3 sequence is CASSQGSGSADEQFF. The CDR3 region has the DNA TGCGCCAGCAGCCAGGGTAGCGGGAGTGCTGATGAGCAGTTCTTC.

The chain recombines TRBV29-1 with TRBJ2-3; D is possibly TRBD1 or TRBD2 (6 bases each). The CDR3 is made up of 13 amino acids. The germline CDR1 and CDR2 sequences are SQVTM and ANQGSEA. V gave up 3 bases and J gave up 9 bases, with 16 bases separating them. CDR3 loop: CSVEGGQTATQYF. CDR3 nucleotide sequence: TGCAGCGTTGAGGGGGGACAAACGGCCACGCAGTATTTT.

The chain employs TRBV5-4 and TRBJ2-3; tentative D call: TRBD2 (5 bases). This CDR3 has 14 amino acids. V dropped 0 bases and J dropped 6 bases, with 11 bases sitting between them. Germline-derived CDR1 and CDR2 are SGHNT and YYREEE (reference sequence). CDR3 DNA: TGTGCCAGCAGCTTGGAGGACTGGGCGGATACGCAGTATTTT. This gives the protein CASSLEDWADTQYF.

This chain joins TRBV30 and TRBJ1-2, with TRBD1 identical over 7 bases. J was trimmed by 4 bases and V by 8 bases; bases with no gene match: 4. The V gene's germline CDR1 is GTSNPN and CDR2 SVGIG (reference sequence). The CDR3 runs to 11 residues. CDR3 sequence (DNA): TGTGCCGGTGACAGGGCCTATGGCTACACCTTC. It encodes CAGDRAYGYTF. The full variable domain, with the rest looked up from reference TRBV30 and TRBJ1-2, is SQTIHQWPATLVQPVGSPLSLECTVEGTSNPNLYWYRQAAGRGLQLLFYSVGIGQISSEVPQNLSASRPQDRQFILSSKKLLLSDSGFYLCAGDRAYGYTFGSGTRLTVV.

The chain uses TRBV7-9 and TRBJ2-5, with TRBD1 as a possible D gene (6 bases). V lost 8 bases to trimming and J lost 6 bases, with 19 bases between them. The CDR3 has 14 residues. Per germline, CDR1 SEHNR and CDR2 FQNEAQ (reference sequence). The DNA for the CDR3 is TGTGCCAGCTCTGGGGGCAGTTCACCGAAGACCCAGTACTTC. Translated, it gives CASSGGSSPKTQYF.

A few counts support this clone. The chain combines TRBV5-6 with TRBJ2-1; D perhaps matches TRBD2 (6 bases). The germline V gene encodes CDR1 SGHDT and CDR2 YYEEEE. V was trimmed by 2 bases and J by 9 bases, leaving 9 bases between them. This CDR3 region has 12 residues. CDR3 nucleotides: TGTGCCAGCAGCTTCTTGGGGGGTGAGCAGTTCTTC. Amino acid sequence: CASSFLGGEQFF.

The rearrangement uses TRBV7-8 and TRBJ2-7; 7 positions match TRBD2. Germline CDR1 and CDR2: SGHVS and FQNEAQ. V trimming: 7 bases; J trimming: 0 bases; junction bases outside the gene matches: 12. This CDR3 spans 16 amino acids. CDR3: CASTAGAGEISYEQYF. In DNA form, the CDR3 reads TGTGCCAGCACCGCCGGGGCGGGGGAGATCTCCTACGAGCAGTACTTC. Together with reference TRBV7-8 and TRBJ2-7, the CDR3 gives the full variable domain: GAGVSQSPRYKVAKRGQDVALRCDPISGHVSLFWYQQALGQGPEFLTYFQNEAQLDKSGLPSDRFFAERPEGSVSTLKIQRTQQEDSAVYLCASTAGAGEISYEQYFGPGTRLTVT.

The chain has TRBV7-9 and TRBJ2-5; no definite D call. Trimming took 0 bases from V and 4 from J, leaving 6 bases between them. CDR1 and CDR2 from the germline V gene are SEHNR and FQNEAQ (reference sequence). There are 13 residues in the CDR3. DNA of the CDR3: TGTGCCAGCAGCTTAGCAGGTCCAGAGACCCAGTACTTC. It is translated as CASSLAGPETQYF.

This CDR3 reads CAISGAGGSSPLHF. As DNA, the CDR3 is TGTGCCATCAGTGGTGCAGGGGGCTCTTCACCCCTCCACTTT. The chain recombines TRBV10-3 with TRBJ1-6, with 8 bases matching TRBD1. J lost 9 bases, V lost 4 bases, and 5 bases had no gene match. The CDR3 has 14 amino acids. The germline gives CDR1 ENHRY, CDR2 SYGVKD.

This chain links TRBV7-9 with TRBJ1-1; no firm D call. The germline V and J ends were trimmed by 3 bases and 1 base, with 9 bases remaining between them. CDR1 and CDR2 (germline): SEHNR, FQNEAQ (reference sequence). The CDR3 is 14 residues long. The CDR3 DNA reads TGTGCCAGCAGCTTGCTGAGTAGGAACACTGAAGCTTTCTTT. Translating it yields CASSLLSRNTEAFF.

The chain has TRBV7-3 and TRBJ2-1; 8 bases match TRBD2. This CDR3 contains 15 residues. Germline loops: CDR1 SGHTA, CDR2 FQGTGA. V dropped 6 bases and J dropped 6; count of bases not matched to a gene: 10. CDR3 residues: CASRVSGAPANEQFF. CDR3 nucleotide sequence: TGTGCCAGCAGGGTTAGCGGGGCACCCGCCAATGAGCAGTTCTTC.

The J gene is TRBJ1-2, the V gene TRBV4-2, with unresolved D. CDR1 is LGHNA, CDR2 YNFKEQ, per germline. The CDR3 extends over 12 amino acids. The ends were cut back, 0 bases at V and 7 bases at J, with 6 bases in the middle. CDR3 in amino acids: CASSQDNGGYTF. Here the CDR3 DNA reads TGTGCCAGCAGCCAAGATAATGGTGGCTACACCTTC.

This clone turned up a few times. This chain joins TRBV28 and TRBJ1-1, with a possible D match to TRBD1 (6 bases). Germline CDR1 and CDR2: MDHEN and SYDVKM. V gave up 5 bases and J gave up 5 bases, with 9 bases separating them. The CDR3 length is 12 residues. CDR3 sequence: CASSLRGTEAFF. The CDR3 DNA reads as TGTGCCAGCAGTCTGAGGGGGACTGAAGCTTTCTTT.

This clone occurred a few times. The rearrangement uses TRBV29-1 and TRBJ2-7; possibly TRBD2 for D (6 bases). Germline CDR1 is SQVTM and CDR2 is ANQGSEA. V was trimmed by 6 bases and J by 0 bases, leaving 15 bases between them. The CDR3 loop spans 14 amino acids. The DNA of the CDR3 is TGCAGCGTGGAAACTAGCCAGAGCTCCTACGAGCAGTACTTC. This gives the protein CSVETSQSSYEQYF.

The chain employs TRBV4-3 and TRBJ2-2; 9 positions match TRBD1. Trimming at V came to 0 bases and at J to 7 bases, leaving 9 bases not matched to a gene. Looked up from germline, CDR1 is LGHNA and CDR2 is YSLEER. This CDR3 comprises 17 residues. The CDR3 DNA reads as TGCGCCAGCAGCCAAGAGATCACAGGGGGCTTTAGCGGGGAGCTGTTTTTT. It encodes CASSQEITGGFSGELFF.

J is TRBJ2-1 and V is TRBV5-1, with 12 bases aligning to TRBD1. The V gene's germline CDR1 is SGHRS and CDR2 YFSETQ. The CDR3 covers 15 residues. Trimming removed 5 bases from V and 5 bases from J; junction bases left unmatched: 5. The CDR3 protein is CASRGQGARDNEQFF. DNA of the CDR3: TGCGCCAGCAGGGGACAGGGGGCAAGGGACAATGAGCAGTTCTTC.

The rearrangement links TRBV4-1 to TRBJ2-7, with D maybe TRBD1 (6 bases). Deletions cut 3 bases from V and 3 bases from J, with 12 bases between. The CDR3 consists of 14 residues. Germline V gene data show CDR1 as MGHRA and CDR2 as YSYEKL. As DNA, the CDR3 is TGCGCCAGCAGCCAGGGGGCAGGAATCTACGAGCAGTACTTC. Amino acid sequence: CASSQGAGIYEQYF.

The J gene is TRBJ2-7, the V gene TRBV4-3; perhaps D is TRBD1 or TRBD2 (6 bases each). The CDR3 covers 16 residues. Germline CDR1 LGHNA, CDR2 YSLEER. V lost 1 base, J lost 1 base, and 14 bases lay in between. The CDR3 region is CASSQAAGHLSYEQYF. CDR3 sequence (DNA): TGCGCCAGCAGCCAAGCGGCGGGACATTTGTCCTACGAGCAGTACTTC.

The rearrangement links TRBV29-1 to TRBJ1-1, with TRBD1 as a possible D gene (5 bases). The CDR3 sequence is 12 residues long. CDR1 is SQVTM, CDR2 ANQGSEA, per germline. Between the trimmed V and J ends, which lost 7 bases and 6 bases, there was a span of 15 bases. CDR3 coding DNA: TGCAGCGCGGTGGGCAGGGCTCCTGAAGCTTTCTTT. Protein: CSAVGRAPEAFF.

The chain joins TRBV6-6 to TRBJ2-1, with D tentatively TRBD1 or TRBD2 (5 bases each). Germline V gene data show CDR1 as MNHNY and CDR2 as SVGAGI (reference sequence). The germline V and J ends were trimmed by 7 bases and 12 bases, with 25 bases remaining between them. The CDR3 sequence is 15 residues long. Here the CDR3 reads CASIRVPGPPMGQFF. The CDR3 nucleotides read TGTGCCAGCATACGTGTTCCGGGACCCCCCATGGGGCAGTTCTTC.